Listed below are T cell receptor beta chains from one sample, sequenced in a study of T cells in Graves' hyperthyroidism and ophthalmopathy. TCRdb reprocessed the multiplex PCR reads with MiXCR, giving one entry per CDR3 protein. The sample comprises about 560,000 distinct CDR3 sequences, 16% of which are singletons, and roughly 18% rests with the top ten. Input material: blood. These receptor sequences come from a young woman with Graves' hyperthyroidism. Both conserved end residues are part of each CDR3. Fields, in order: J gene, clone size, V gene, D gene, CDR3 DNA, CDR3 protein. D genes are given only for firm matches. Rows may omit the clone size; those that give it use once, few, many or a size class.

J: TRBJ1-6
size: few
V: TRBV10-3
D: NA
DNA: TGTGCCATCAGCCCGGGACGGAATAATTCACCCCTCCACTTT
CDR3: CAISPGRNNSPLHF

J: TRBJ1-1
size: few
V: TRBV15
D: NA
DNA: TGTGCCACCAGCAGAGAGGGTTATTGGGTCTCCGCGAACACTGAAGCTTTCTTT
CDR3: CATSREGYWVSANTEAFF

J: TRBJ1-1
size: many
V: TRBV12-3/TRBV12-4
D: NA
DNA: TGTGCCAGCACTCTGGGGACGAAGAACACTGAAGCTTTCTTT
CDR3: CASTLGTKNTEAFF

J: TRBJ2-1
size: NA
V: TRBV6-2/TRBV6-3
D: NA
DNA: TGTGCCAGCAGCTGGGATAGCGGAAATGAGCAGTTCTTC
CDR3: CASSWDSGNEQFF

J: TRBJ1-1
size: few
V: TRBV11-3
D: NA
DNA: TGTGCCAGCAAAAGGTTATATATGAACACTGAAGCTTTCTTT
CDR3: CASKRLYMNTEAFF

J: TRBJ1-1
size: many
V: TRBV2
D: TRBD1
DNA: TGTGCCAGCGTTGGGACAGGCAATAGTGAAGCTTTCTTT
CDR3: CASVGTGNSEAFF

J: TRBJ1-2
size: few
V: TRBV15
D: TRBD1
DNA: TGTGCCACCAGCGGGGACAGGGCCAACTATGGCTACACCTTC
CDR3: CATSGDRANYGYTF

J: TRBJ2-2
size: few
V: TRBV24-1
D: TRBD1
DNA: TGTGCCACCAGTGATTTAGGGGGCGTAGGCGGGGAGCTGTTTTTT
CDR3: CATSDLGGVGGELFF

J: TRBJ1-1
size: few
V: TRBV19
D: NA
DNA: TGTGCCAGTAGTAGGTCAGGGGCGGAGGGCACTGAAGCTTTCTTT
CDR3: CASSRSGAEGTEAFF

J: TRBJ2-7
size: many
V: TRBV20-1
D: NA
DNA: TGCAGTGCTAGACAGGGGCGCGGTGCCTACGAGCAGTACTTC
CDR3: CSARQGRGAYEQYF

J: TRBJ2-1
size: many
V: TRBV11-3
D: NA
DNA: TGTGCCAGCAGCTTATTTGGGAACTCCTACAATGAGCAGTTCTTC
CDR3: CASSLFGNSYNEQFF

J: TRBJ2-7
size: many
V: TRBV20-1
D: TRBD2
DNA: TGCAGTGCAAGTCTAGCGGGAGGGCCCTACGAGCAGTACTTC
CDR3: CSASLAGGPYEQYF

J: TRBJ1-6
size: NA
V: TRBV15
D: NA
DNA: TGTGCCACCAGCAGAGGAGGACCCTATTCACCCCTCCACTTT
CDR3: CATSRGGPYSPLHF

J: TRBJ2-7
size: many
V: TRBV9
D: NA
DNA: TGTGCCAGCAGCGTAGCGTCAGGGCGCTCCTACGAGCAGTACTTC
CDR3: CASSVASGRSYEQYF

J: TRBJ2-3
size: NA
V: TRBV13
D: TRBD2
DNA: TGTGCCAGCAGCTCGGAACCGGGACTAGCGGGGGGGCAAAGCACAGATACGCAGTATTTT
CDR3: CASSSEPGLAGGQSTDTQYF

J: TRBJ1-5
size: NA
V: TRBV14
D: NA
DNA: TGTGCCAGCAGACACAGCGTGAGTAGTCAGCCCCAGCATTTT
CDR3: CASRHSVSSQPQHF

J: TRBJ1-2
size: many
V: TRBV7-2
D: NA
DNA: TGTGCCAGCAGCTCCTCTGGGCTGACCTATGGCTACACCTTC
CDR3: CASSSSGLTYGYTF

J: TRBJ1-1
size: few
V: TRBV30
D: NA
DNA: TGTGCCTGGAGTTCGGGCAGGCTGAACACTGAAGCTTTCTTT
CDR3: CAWSSGRLNTEAFF

J: TRBJ2-4
size: NA
V: TRBV6-1
D: TRBD1
DNA: TGTGCCAGCAGTGAAGGGGGGACAGGGAGGAACATTCAGTACTTC
CDR3: CASSEGGTGRNIQYF

J: TRBJ2-7
size: NA
V: TRBV6-1
D: NA
DNA: TGTGCCAGCAGTGAAGGCAGGGGTCATTCCTACGAGCAGTACTTC
CDR3: CASSEGRGHSYEQYF

J: TRBJ1-1
size: many
V: TRBV3-1
D: TRBD1
DNA: TGTGCCAGCAGCCACGGACAGGGTGAAGCTTTCTTT
CDR3: CASSHGQGEAFF

J: TRBJ1-6
size: few
V: TRBV4-1
D: NA
DNA: TGCGCCAGCAAGAGAGTGGGGGCAAATTCACCCCTCCACTTT
CDR3: CASKRVGANSPLHF

J: TRBJ2-3
size: NA
V: TRBV20-1
D: NA
DNA: TGCAGTGCTAGAGATCCCGGGTACACAGATACGCAGTATTTT
CDR3: CSARDPGYTDTQYF

J: TRBJ2-4
size: many
V: TRBV20-1
D: NA
DNA: TGCAGTGCCCCGACACCTATAGCCAAAAACATTCAGTACTTC
CDR3: CSAPTPIAKNIQYF